This TCR beta chain is from a study of shared clonotypes between healthy human individuals. Study-wide findings and caveats: The small donor group covered limited genetic and exposure diversity.

A note on this clone: The antigen is unknown.

V gave up 5 bases and J gave up 1 base, with 12 bases separating them. This CDR3 is built from 14 residues. CDR1 and CDR2 (germline): SGHTA, FQGNSA. The authors split each subset's genomic DNA evenly across several immunoSEQ plates. Sorted-subset replicate PCRs used 200 ng DNA, approximately 27,000 T cell genomes. Libraries were prepared by immunoSEQ multiplex PCR; TCRdb keeps only in-frame clonotypes and omits some of them. The profile shows about 640,000 clones, 72% of them singletons. Sequenced: memory CD4+ T cells sorted from blood. The subset was: CD45RA-negative fraction. This clonotype was sampled from a woman in her 30s in good health. The rearrangement joins TRBV7-2 to TRBJ2-7; unclear D gene. The CDR3 DNA sequence: TGTGCCAGCAGCGGCCTTAGAGCTTCCTACGAGCAGTACTTC. It encodes CASSGLRASYEQYF. The whole variable domain, filled in from reference TRBV7-2 and TRBJ2-7, reads GAGVSQSPSNKVTEKGKDVELRCDPISGHTALYWYRQSLGQGLEFLIYFQGNSAPDKSGLPSDRFSAERTGGSVSTLTIQRTQQEDSAVYLCASSGLRASYEQYFGPGTRLTVT.